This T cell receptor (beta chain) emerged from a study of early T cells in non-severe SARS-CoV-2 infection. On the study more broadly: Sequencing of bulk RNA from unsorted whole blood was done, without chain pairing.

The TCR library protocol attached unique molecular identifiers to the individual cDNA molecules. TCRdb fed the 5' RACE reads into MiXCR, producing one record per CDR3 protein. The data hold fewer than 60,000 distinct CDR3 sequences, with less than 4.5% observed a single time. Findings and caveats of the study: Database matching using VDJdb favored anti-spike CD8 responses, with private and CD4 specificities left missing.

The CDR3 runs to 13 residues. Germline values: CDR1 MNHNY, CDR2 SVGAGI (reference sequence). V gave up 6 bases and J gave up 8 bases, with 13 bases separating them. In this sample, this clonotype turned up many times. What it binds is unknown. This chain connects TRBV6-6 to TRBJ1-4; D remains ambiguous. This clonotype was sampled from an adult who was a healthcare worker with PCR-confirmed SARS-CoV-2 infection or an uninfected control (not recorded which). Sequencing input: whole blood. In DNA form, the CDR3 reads TGTGCCAGCAGCGTCCAGGAAGGCGAAAAACTGTTTTTT. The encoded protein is CASSVQEGEKLFF.